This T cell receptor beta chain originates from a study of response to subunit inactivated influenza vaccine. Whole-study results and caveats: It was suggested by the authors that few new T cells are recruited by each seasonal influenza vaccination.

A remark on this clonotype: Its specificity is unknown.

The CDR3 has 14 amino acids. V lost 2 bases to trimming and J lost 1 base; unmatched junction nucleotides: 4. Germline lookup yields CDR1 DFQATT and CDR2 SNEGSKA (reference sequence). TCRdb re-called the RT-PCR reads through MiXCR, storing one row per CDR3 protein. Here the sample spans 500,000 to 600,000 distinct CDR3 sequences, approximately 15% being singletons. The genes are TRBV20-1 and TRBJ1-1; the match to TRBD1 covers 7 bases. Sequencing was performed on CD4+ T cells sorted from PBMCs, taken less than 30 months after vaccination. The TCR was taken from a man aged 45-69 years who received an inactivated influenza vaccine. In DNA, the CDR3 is TGCAGTGCTAGAAGGGGACAGACGAACACTGAAGCTTTCTTT. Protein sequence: CSARRGQTNTEAFF.